This TCR beta chain was obtained from a study of blood T cell repertoires in COVID-19. About the study: The study drew acute and convalescent COVID-19 samples from the United States, Italy and Spain. T cells, B-cell-depleted T cells, or PBMCs supplied cDNA or gDNA.

Per the original data handling: It was from reference gene primer amplification that nucleated cell counts were estimated. Produced via immunoSEQ multiplex PCR; TCRdb's table is partial and in-frame only. That table gives V, J and clone size, and the DNA gave D and trimming. The sample has roughly 120,000 clones; nearly 90% are singletons. The germline gives CDR1 LGHDT, CDR2 YNNKEL (reference sequence). Between the trimmed V and J ends, which lost 3 bases and 2 bases, there was a span of 13 bases. The CDR3 extends over 15 amino acids. This chain connects TRBV3-1 (or the pseudogene TRBV3-2) to TRBJ1-2; D perhaps matches TRBD1 (5 bases). This receptor was obtained from a human donor in a cohort sampled during active COVID-19. Sequenced input: peripheral blood. This chain's CDR3 is CASSQLTASNYGYTF. Written as DNA, the CDR3 is TGTGCCAGCAGCCAGTTGACAGCTTCAAACTATGGCTACACCTTC.